This TCR beta chain was recorded in a study of a mutant IDH1 vaccine in newly diagnosed glioma. General observations from the study: Among patients, around 95% showed immune responses induced by the vaccine.

The time point denotes: week 23, last vaccination. What each vaccine dose contained was 300 ug of mutant IDH1 20-mer peptide, accompanied by topical imiquimod. A single count supports this clone. Its antigen is not identified. CDR3 length equals 16 residues. Germline V gene lookup returns CDR1 SGDLS and CDR2 YYNGEE. V was clipped by 1 base and J by 8 bases; unmatched bases: 9. Generated by immunoSEQ multiplex PCR, the TCRdb table keeps only in-frame clones and is missing some. The table lists 26,000 or so clones, roughly 85% of them singletons. This TCR came from a woman younger than 45 with glioma. The chain joins TRBV9 to TRBJ2-2; TRBD2 matches at 9 bases. Sequencing used PBMCs, obtained from a glioma patient whose treatment included an IDH1 peptide vaccine. CDR3 nucleotide sequence: TGTGCCAGCAGCGTATTTCCAGCGGGGGGCTCGGGGGAGCTGTTTTTT. This translates into CASSVFPAGGSGELFF.